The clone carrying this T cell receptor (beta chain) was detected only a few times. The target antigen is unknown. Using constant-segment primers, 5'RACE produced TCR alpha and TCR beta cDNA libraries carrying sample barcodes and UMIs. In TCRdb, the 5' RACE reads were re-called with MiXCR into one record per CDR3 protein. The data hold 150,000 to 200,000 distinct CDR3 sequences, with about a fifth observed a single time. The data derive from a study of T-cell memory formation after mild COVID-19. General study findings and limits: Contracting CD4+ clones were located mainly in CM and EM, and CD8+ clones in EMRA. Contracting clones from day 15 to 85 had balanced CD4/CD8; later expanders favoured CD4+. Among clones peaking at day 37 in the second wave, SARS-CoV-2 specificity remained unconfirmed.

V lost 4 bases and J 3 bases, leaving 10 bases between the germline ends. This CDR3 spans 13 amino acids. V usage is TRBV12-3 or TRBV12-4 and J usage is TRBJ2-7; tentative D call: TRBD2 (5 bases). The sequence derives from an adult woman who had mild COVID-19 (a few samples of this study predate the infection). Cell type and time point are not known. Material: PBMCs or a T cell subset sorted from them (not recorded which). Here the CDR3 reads CASSYGLGYEQYF. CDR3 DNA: TGTGCCAGCAGTTACGGACTCGGCTACGAGCAGTACTTC.